The 6 T cell receptor beta chains listed next were all sequenced from one sample in a study of T cell repertoires in cytomegalovirus infection. TCRdb re-analysed the reads in MiXCR, keeping a single row per CDR3 protein. The table shows 740,000 or so distinct CDR3 sequences, with under 40% occurring only once. The specimen sequenced was PBMCs. The receptors derive from a human donor in good health (CMV status not recorded). Some clones in this sample may be carry-over from other donors' samples.

The V call is TRBV20-1, the J call TRBJ1-2, with 8 bases that match TRBD1. The CDR3 has 13 residues. V lost 6 bases and J lost 6; bases outside the gene matches: 9. Germline V gene lookup returns CDR1 DFQATT and CDR2 SNEGSKA (reference sequence). DNA of the CDR3: TGCAGTGCCCTCCCGGACAGGGTGGATGGCTACACCTTC. This encodes CSALPDRVDGYTF.

The genes are TRBV2 and TRBJ2-7; D is unresolved. The germline V gene has CDR1 SNHLY and CDR2 FYNNEI. V lost 0 bases and J lost 4, with 4 bases in between. CDR3 size: 12 residues. DNA for the CDR3: TGTGCCAGCAGTGAAGCTAATTACGAGCAGTACTTC. Protein: CASSEANYEQYF.

This clonotype was seen ten or more times. The chain carries TRBV6-1 and TRBJ1-5, with TRBD1 matching over 8 bases. After removal of 6 bases from V and 2 bases from J, the junction contained 6 bases not matched to a gene. Per germline, CDR1 MNHNS and CDR2 SASEGT. The CDR3 runs 15 residues. This chain's CDR3 is CASRNRGSGNQPQHF. The CDR3 region has the DNA TGTGCCAGCAGAAACAGGGGGTCGGGCAATCAGCCCCAGCATTTT.

The V and J genes are TRBV29-1 and TRBJ1-1; D remains ambiguous. Trimming took off 5 bases at V and 1 base at J, with 11 bases between the two ends. CDR1 and CDR2 from the germline V gene are SQVTM and ANQGSEA. The CDR3 length is 13 residues. Here the CDR3 reads CSVLGEPNTEAFF. The DNA of the CDR3 is TGCAGCGTTCTGGGAGAGCCGAACACTGAAGCTTTCTTT.

This chain connects TRBV3-1 to TRBJ1-5; a possible D gene is TRBD1 (6 bases). From germline, CDR1 is LGHDT and CDR2 YNNKEL (reference sequence). CDR3 length: 16 amino acids. The V end lost 8 bases, the J end lost 5 bases, and 22 bases lay between the germline ends. The CDR3 DNA is TGTGCCAGCTCGAAGAAGGCAGGGGTGTACCATCAGCCCCAGCATTTT. It is translated as CASSKKAGVYHQPQHF.

This clonotype showed up just a few times. The V and J genes are TRBV6-1 and TRBJ2-1, with 9 bases identical to TRBD1. In germline, CDR1 is MNHNS, CDR2 SASEGT. The J segment lost 2 bases and the V segment lost 6 bases, leaving 11 bases of the junction unmatched. The CDR3 has 17 amino acids. The CDR3 DNA reads TGTGCCAGCAGCCGGGACAGGGCCCCGCTAACCTACAATGAGCAGTTCTTC. Residues: CASSRDRAPLTYNEQFF.